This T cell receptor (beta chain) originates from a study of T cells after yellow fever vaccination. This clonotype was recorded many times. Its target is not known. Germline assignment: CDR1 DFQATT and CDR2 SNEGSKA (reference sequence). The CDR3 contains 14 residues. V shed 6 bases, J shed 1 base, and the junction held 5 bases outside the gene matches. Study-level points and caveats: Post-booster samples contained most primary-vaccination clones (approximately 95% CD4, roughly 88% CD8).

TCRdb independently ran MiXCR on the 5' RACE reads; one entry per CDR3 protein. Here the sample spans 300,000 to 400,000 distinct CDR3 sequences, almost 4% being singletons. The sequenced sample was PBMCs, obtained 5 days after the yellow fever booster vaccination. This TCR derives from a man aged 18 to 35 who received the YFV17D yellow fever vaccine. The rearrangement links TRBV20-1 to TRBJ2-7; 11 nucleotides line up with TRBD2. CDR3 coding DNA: TGCAGTGCCGAACTAGCGGGGGAGTCCTACGAGCAGTACGTC. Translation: CSAELAGESYEQYV.